This TCR beta chain was identified in a study of radiotherapy plus CTLA-4 blockade in lung cancer. Study-wide points: Interferon-beta and early blood T cell clone dynamics reportedly predicted response best. Radiotherapy with ipilimumab was followed by blood expansion of tumor-derived clones.

Generated by immunoSEQ multiplex PCR, the TCRdb table keeps only in-frame clones and is missing some. The sample lists 75,000 to 100,000 clones, 80% to 90% seen once, with 4% to 6% in the top ten. With regard to this clone: Its specificity is unknown.

Losses at the gene ends were 0 bases for V and 3 bases for J; bases not matched to a gene: 23. This CDR3 has 20 residues. The V gene's germline CDR1 is GTSNPN and CDR2 SVGIG (reference sequence). This TCR derives from a human donor with non-small cell lung cancer that progressed on radiotherapy plus ipilimumab. V usage is TRBV30 and J usage is TRBJ2-7; 7 bases map to TRBD2. Here the sequenced sample was peripheral blood, taken from a patient treated with radiotherapy plus ipilimumab. The CDR3 sequence is CAWSVGDPAGGGYPSYEQYF. The CDR3 nucleotides are TGTGCCTGGAGTGTGGGGGATCCGGCGGGCGGGGGTTACCCCAGCTACGAGCAGTACTTC.